This T cell receptor beta chain was obtained from a study of T cells after somatic rescue of genetic block. TCRdb's copy holds only in-frame clones and misses some; the assay was immunoSEQ multiplex PCR. The sample includes about 110,000 clones, 80% to 95% of them seen just once. V lost 5 bases to trimming and J lost 5 bases, with 9 bases between them. The CDR3 contains 12 residues. CDR1 SGHTA and CDR2 FQGNSA come from the germline V gene. This rearrangement joins TRBV7-2 to TRBJ2-5; D is undetermined. The sample was peripheral blood mononuclear cells (PBMCs). This clonotype was sampled from a woman aged 18-29 years. CDR3 region: CASSLTRETQYF. For the CDR3, the DNA is TGTGCCAGCAGCCTAACAAGGGAGACCCAGTACTTC.